The table lists the clone carrying this TCR beta chain with a few counts. It was 5'RACE with constant-segment primers that produced the TCR alpha and TCR beta cDNA libraries, which carried sample barcodes and UMIs. TCRdb reprocessed the 5' RACE reads via MiXCR and lists one record per CDR3 protein. The sample has around 400,000 distinct CDR3 sequences; around 24% are singletons. The ends were cut back, 6 bases at V and 1 base at J, with 12 bases in the middle. This CDR3 comprises 15 residues. The data derive from a study of T-cell memory formation after mild COVID-19. The TCR originated in an adult woman who had mild COVID-19 (a few samples of this study predate the infection). Cell type and time point are not known. Material for sequencing was PBMCs or a T cell subset sorted from them (not recorded which). The V call is TRBV12-3 or TRBV12-4, the J call TRBJ2-2, with a weak D call TRBD1 (5 bases). The CDR3 nucleotides are TGTGCCAGCAGCCAACAGGAGTTGAACACCGGGGAGCTGTTTTTT. Its translation is CASSQQELNTGELFF.